These 24 T cell receptor beta chains came from one sample sequenced in a study of cytomegalovirus exposure and HLA in healthy donors. PCR involved 60 Vbeta and 13 Jbeta primers. TCRdb's table, derived via immunoSEQ multiplex PCR, lists solely in-frame clones and lacks some. The sample includes fewer than 150,000 clones, 75% to 80% of them seen just once. The sequenced sample was PBMCs. The receptors derive from a woman between 50 and 59 years old in good health and CMV-seronegative.

The V and J genes are TRBV6-1 and TRBJ2-7, with 7 bases lining up with TRBD1. J lost 7 bases, V lost 4 bases, and 10 bases had no gene match. This CDR3 has 14 amino acids. CDR1 and CDR2 from the germline V gene are MNHNS and SASEGT. CDR3 DNA sequence: TGTGCCAGCAGTGTGACAGGGACCCCGCCTGAGCAGTACTTC. Protein: CASSVTGTPPEQYF.

The chain is built from TRBV10-3 and TRBJ2-7, with 9 bases lining up with TRBD2. The CDR3 runs to 13 residues. Per germline, CDR1 ENHRY and CDR2 SYGVKD. With 11 bases clipped from V and 3 bases from J, the junction kept 8 bases outside the gene matches. CDR3 region: CAVQGGGGYEQYF. CDR3 bases: TGTGCCGTACAGGGCGGGGGGGGCTACGAGCAGTACTTC.

The chain links TRBV30 to TRBJ1-6; no reliable D call. The V gene lost 5 bases and the J gene lost 5 bases, with 13 bases spanning the gap. Germline V gene data show CDR1 as GTSNPN and CDR2 as SVGIG (reference sequence). CDR3 length equals 14 residues. The CDR3 region has the DNA TGTGCCTGGGGGCGGGGAAGCGATAATTCACCCCTCCACTTT. Its translation: CAWGRGSDNSPLHF. The full variable domain, completed using reference TRBV30 and TRBJ1-6, is SQTIHQWPATLVQPVGSPLSLECTVEGTSNPNLYWYRQAAGRGLQLLFYSVGIGQISSEVPQNLSASRPQDRQFILSSKKLLLSDSGFYLCAWGRGSDNSPLHFGNGTRLTVT.

The V gene is TRBV6-6, the J gene TRBJ2-3; 10 positions match TRBD2. Losses at the gene ends were 10 bases for V and 4 bases for J; bases not matched to a gene: 2. There are 12 residues in the CDR3. Germline V gene lookup returns CDR1 MNHNY and CDR2 SVGAGI (reference sequence). The CDR3 is CAIAGGPDTQYF. In DNA form, the CDR3 reads TGTGCCATAGCGGGGGGCCCAGATACGCAGTATTTT.

V usage is TRBV27 and J usage is TRBJ1-6, with D tentatively TRBD1 (6 bases). The CDR3 sequence is 15 residues long. V lost 5 bases and J lost 6, with 14 bases in between. From germline, CDR1 is MNHEY and CDR2 SMNVEV (reference sequence). The CDR3 DNA reads TGTGCCAGCAGTATAAACAGGGCTATTAATTCACCCCTCCACTTT. Amino acids: CASSINRAINSPLHF.

The chain links TRBV11-1 to TRBJ2-6, with 8 bases fitting TRBD1. V was clipped by 5 bases and J by 0 bases; unmatched bases: 9. Germline CDR1 SGHAT, CDR2 FQDESV (reference sequence). The CDR3 is 18 residues long. CDR3 region: CASSDRGERTSGANVLTF. CDR3 bases: TGTGCCAGCAGCGACAGGGGCGAGAGGACCTCTGGGGCCAACGTCCTGACTTTC.

This clone was seen a few times. The chain couples TRBV6-1 to TRBJ2-3; 8 bases are shared with TRBD2. Per the germline V gene, CDR1 is MNHNS and CDR2 is SASEGT. With V trimmed by 1 base and J by 7 bases, 7 bases remained unmatched. The CDR3 totals 15 residues. CDR3 bases: TGTGCCAGCAGTGAAGACGGCGGGGGGTGGAATACGCAGTATTTT. It translates to CASSEDGGGWNTQYF.

The CDR3 here is CASSKWEGQGLQPQHF. Written as DNA, the CDR3 is TGTGCCAGCAGCAAATGGGAGGGACAGGGGTTACAGCCCCAGCATTTT. The V gene is TRBV21-1, the J gene TRBJ1-5; the table's D call TRBD1 went unverified against the DNA. TRBV21-1 is reported as a pseudogene. The CDR3 is 16 amino acids.

The CDR3, as DNA: TGTGCCACCAGAACAGGGGGCGATTCACCCCTCCACTTT. Amino acid sequence: CATRTGGDSPLHF. J is TRBJ1-6 and V is TRBV6-5, with TRBD1 identical over 9 bases. In germline, CDR1 is MNHEY, CDR2 SVGAGI. Trimming cost V 10 bases and J 8 bases; bases outside gene matches: 6. CDR3 size: 13 residues.

The V and J genes are TRBV7-2 and TRBJ2-3; TRBD2 matches at 8 bases. Germline V CDR1 and CDR2: SGHTA, FQGNSA. The CDR3 is 16 residues long. V gave up 6 bases and J gave up 4 bases; unmatched junction bases: 12. The CDR3 sequence is CASRRMLSGGPDTQYF. CDR3 nucleotide sequence: TGTGCCAGCAGACGCATGTTAAGCGGGGGCCCAGATACGCAGTATTTT. The complete variable domain, with remaining parts taken from reference TRBV7-2 and TRBJ2-3, reads GAGVSQSPSNKVTEKGKDVELRCDPISGHTALYWYRQSLGQGLEFLIYFQGNSAPDKSGLPSDRFSAERTGGSVSTLTIQRTQQEDSAVYLCASRRMLSGGPDTQYFGPGTRLTVL.

The chain uses TRBV28 and TRBJ2-1, with 8 bases identical to TRBD2. Germline V gene sequence: CDR1 MDHEN, CDR2 SYDVKM. The CDR3 has 16 residues. V was clipped by 6 bases and J by 3 bases; unmatched bases: 10. The CDR3 sequence: CASRGGRGVNYNEQFF. DNA for the CDR3: TGTGCCAGCAGGGGGGGGCGGGGGGTCAACTACAATGAGCAGTTCTTC.

The chain carries TRBV6-1 and TRBJ2-1; D perhaps matches TRBD1 (6 bases). CDR3 length equals 12 residues. Deletions cut 2 bases from V and 10 bases from J, with 9 bases between. CDR1 and CDR2 (germline): MNHNS, SASEGT. The CDR3 bases are TGTGCCAGCAGTGAAACGGGACAAGAGCAGTTCTTC. This translates into CASSETGQEQFF.

The V gene is TRBV4-3, the J gene TRBJ2-3; TRBD2 aligns across 12 bases. The CDR3 sequence is 16 residues long. Germline V gene lookup returns CDR1 LGHNA and CDR2 YSLEER. The trim removed 0 bases at V and 3 bases at J, leaving 1 base unmatched. The CDR3 nucleotides read TGCGCCAGCAGCCAAGAACTAGCGGGGGGTACAGATACGCAGTATTTT. It translates to CASSQELAGGTDTQYF.

The CDR3 sequence: CASSLGVADNNEQFF. DNA for the CDR3: TGTGCCAGCAGTCTCGGGGTAGCGGACAACAATGAGCAGTTCTTC. V is TRBV6-5 and J is TRBJ2-1; TRBD2 is a possible D gene (6 bases). The V gene lost 5 bases and the J gene lost 5 bases, with 16 bases spanning the gap. In germline, CDR1 is MNHEY, CDR2 SVGAGI. The CDR3 has 15 amino acids.

The V call is TRBV5-1, the J call TRBJ1-1; D is uncertain. Trimming removed 5 bases from V and 0 bases from J, with 8 bases in between. Germline V gene lookup returns CDR1 SGHRS and CDR2 YFSETQ. The CDR3 runs 13 residues. CDR3 protein: CASSNEVNTEAFF. The DNA for the CDR3 is TGCGCCAGCAGTAATGAGGTGAACACTGAAGCTTTCTTT.

The V and J genes are TRBV29-1 and TRBJ1-5; no clear D. CDR1 and CDR2 from the germline V gene are SQVTM and ANQGSEA. Between the trimmed V and J ends, which lost 6 bases and 3 bases, there was a span of 12 bases. CDR3 size: 13 residues. CDR3 amino acids: CSVCLDSNQPQHF. CDR3 in DNA: TGCAGCGTATGCCTTGACTCCAATCAGCCCCAGCATTTT.

This clone appeared a single time. This sequence joins TRBV7-2 and TRBJ2-5; unclear D gene. V shed 5 bases and J shed 2 bases, with 12 bases lying between them. The CDR3 has 14 residues. CDR1 is SGHTA, CDR2 FQGNSA, per germline. The CDR3: CASSPRLAQETQYF. For the CDR3, the DNA is TGTGCCAGCAGCCCCCGTTTAGCACAAGAGACCCAGTACTTC.

The genes are TRBV11-2 and TRBJ1-2, with TRBD1 as a possible D gene (6 bases). The CDR3 sequence is 14 residues long. CDR1 is SGHAT, CDR2 FQNNGV, per germline. Trimming shortened V by 0 bases and J by 4 bases, and 9 bases separated the two germline ends. CDR3 DNA: TGTGCCAGCAGCTTAGAACAGGGTTTCTATGGCTACACCTTC. This codes for CASSLEQGFYGYTF.

The chain employs TRBV6-1 and TRBJ1-5, with D possibly matching TRBD1 (6 bases). CDR1 and CDR2 from the germline V gene are MNHNS and SASEGT. The CDR3 spans 13 residues. V lost 8 bases and J 5 bases, leaving 13 bases between the germline ends. The CDR3 protein is CASHNREDQPQHF. The CDR3 coding sequence is TGTGCCAGCCATAACAGGGAAGATCAGCCCCAGCATTTT.

This rearrangement joins TRBV11-3 to TRBJ1-5; a possible D gene is TRBD1 (6 bases). V lost 6 bases and J 2 bases, leaving 14 bases between the germline ends. CDR3 length: 15 amino acids. Germline CDR1 SGHNT, CDR2 YENEEA. CDR3 loop: CASRQGRTGNQPQHF. CDR3 nucleotide sequence: TGTGCCAGCAGGCAGGGGAGAACGGGCAATCAGCCCCAGCATTTT.

This chain links TRBV4-2 with TRBJ1-3, with TRBD1 matching 8 bases. CDR1 and CDR2 (germline): LGHNA, YNFKEQ. V lost 1 base, J lost 0 bases, and 2 bases stayed unmatched. The CDR3 runs to 16 residues. DNA for the CDR3: TGTGCCAGCAGCCAAGGACAGGGGACCTCTGGAAACACCATATATTTT. This gives the protein CASSQGQGTSGNTIYF.

This chain links TRBV5-6 with TRBJ2-5; 9 bases map to TRBD2. V dropped 4 bases and J dropped 2; count of bases not matched to a gene: 9. The CDR3 loop spans 16 amino acids. The germline CDR1 and CDR2 sequences are SGHDT and YYEEEE. CDR3 sequence (DNA): TGTGCCAGCAGCGCTTATCGCGGGGGGGGTCAAGAGACCCAGTACTTC. It encodes CASSAYRGGGQETQYF.

J is TRBJ2-2 and V is TRBV7-9; 8 bases are shared with TRBD1. V trimming: 0 bases; J trimming: 2 bases; junction bases outside the gene matches: 5. Germline V gene lookup returns CDR1 SEHNR and CDR2 FQNEAQ (reference sequence). This CDR3 spans 17 amino acids. The CDR3 loop is CASSLARTGINTGELFF. CDR3 DNA: TGTGCCAGCAGCTTAGCCAGGACAGGGATTAACACCGGGGAGCTGTTTTTT.

As to this clone: This CDR3 is also generated by other DNA sequences in the sample. This chain connects TRBV7-9 to TRBJ1-6, with D possibly matching TRBD1 (5 bases). V was clipped by 1 base and J by 10 bases, with 5 bases between them. Germline V gives CDR1 SEHNR, CDR2 FQNEAQ (reference sequence). The CDR3 has 12 amino acids. In DNA form, the CDR3 reads TGTGCCAGCAGCTTAGAGGGGTCACCCCTCCACTTT. It specifies CASSLEGSPLHF.